This entry lists 15 T cell receptor beta chains sequenced from one sample in a study of shared clonotypes between healthy human individuals. CD45RO-negative, CCR7-selected cells formed the naive CD8 fraction, which excluded terminally differentiated effector memory CD45RA+ cells. Method: immunoSEQ multiplex PCR; TCRdb's copy keeps in-frame clones and lacks some. The sample shows some 2,100,000 clones, about 93% of them seen only once. Sequenced material: naive CD8+ T cells from PBMCs. The receptors were sampled from a man younger than 35 in good health. Some clones in this sample may be carry-over from other donors' samples.

The rearrangement links TRBV27 to TRBJ2-1; D call uncertain. The CDR3 has 13 amino acids. Germline CDR1 is MNHEY and CDR2 is SMNVEV (reference sequence). The V and J ends lost 6 bases and 7 bases respectively, with 13 bases between them. The CDR3 loop is CASRKTLGNEQFF. CDR3 sequence (DNA): TGTGCCAGCAGGAAGACGTTGGGGAATGAGCAGTTCTTC.

The J gene is TRBJ1-5, the V gene TRBV19; D remains unclear. This CDR3 region has 16 residues. Trimming cost V 3 bases and J 6 bases, with 18 bases left between them. CDR1 is LNHDA and CDR2 is SQIVND in the germline V gene (reference sequence). The CDR3 coding sequence is TGTGCCAGTAGTATCGGTGGTATAGGGCGGGGTCAGCCCCAGCATTTT. Its protein product is CASSIGGIGRGQPQHF.

The V and J genes are TRBV11-2 and TRBJ2-7, with a possible D match to TRBD1 (5 bases). In germline, CDR1 is SGHAT, CDR2 FQNNGV. The CDR3 runs 16 residues. V shed 1 base and J shed 3 bases, with 16 bases lying between them. CDR3 protein: CASSLVAAGMNYEQYF. CDR3 sequence (DNA): TGTGCCAGCAGCTTAGTTGCGGCAGGGATGAACTACGAGCAGTACTTC. Filled out from reference TRBV11-2 and TRBJ2-7, the complete variable domain reads EAGVAQSPRYKIIEKRQSVAFWCNPISGHATLYWYQQILGQGPKLLIQFQNNGVVDDSQLPKDRFSAERLKGVDSTLKIQPAKLEDSAVYLCASSLVAAGMNYEQYFGPGTRLTVT.

The chain is built from TRBV29-1 and TRBJ2-2; 7 bases align to TRBD2. This CDR3 is built from 13 residues. With 7 bases clipped from V and 6 bases from J, the junction kept 8 bases outside the gene matches. The V gene's germline CDR1 is SQVTM and CDR2 ANQGSEA. Here the CDR3 reads CSALAGGSGELFF. CDR3 in DNA: TGCAGCGCGTTAGCGGGTGGTTCCGGGGAGCTGTTTTTT.

CDR3 nucleotides: TGTGCCAGCAGCCAAGTGCAGGGAATCGATGAGCAGTTCTTC. Its protein is CASSQVQGIDEQFF. The chain links TRBV4-2 to TRBJ2-1; D may be TRBD1 (5 bases). This CDR3 region has 14 residues. Germline V CDR1 and CDR2: LGHNA, YNFKEQ. Deletions cut 1 base from V and 8 bases from J, with 12 bases between.

The V call is TRBV4-1, the J call TRBJ2-1; D gene unclear. This CDR3 is built from 16 residues. The germline V and J ends were trimmed by 1 base and 0 bases, with 10 bases remaining between them. CDR1 is MGHRA and CDR2 is YSYEKL in the germline V gene. The CDR3 coding sequence is TGCGCCAGCAGCCAAGCACTTACAAGCTCCTACAATGAGCAGTTCTTC. It yields the protein CASSQALTSSYNEQFF.

In regard to this clone: In the same sample, other DNA sequences code for this CDR3. This chain joins TRBV9 and TRBJ2-7; TRBD2 matches 8 bases. CDR1 SGDLS and CDR2 YYNGEE come from the germline V gene. CDR3 length: 13 residues. V gave up 0 bases and J gave up 7 bases; unmatched junction bases: 3. CDR3 residues: CASSVGAGGEQYF. The DNA of the CDR3 is TGTGCCAGCAGCGTAGGGGCGGGAGGAGAGCAGTACTTC.

Worth noting for this clone: Other DNA sequences within the sample encode an identical CDR3. This sequence joins TRBV9 and TRBJ2-7; 11 bases match TRBD2. The CDR3 runs to 13 residues. The V and J ends lost 4 bases and 6 bases, in that order; junction bases with no gene match: 3. Germline V gene data show CDR1 as SGDLS and CDR2 as YYNGEE. CDR3 region: CASSPGLAVEQYF. CDR3 DNA: TGTGCCAGCAGCCCGGGACTAGCGGTCGAGCAGTACTTC.

To note about this clone: Additional DNA sequences in this sample encode the identical CDR3. V and J are TRBV7-9 and TRBJ2-7; no clear D gene. Germline loops: CDR1 SEHNR, CDR2 FQNEAQ (reference sequence). The CDR3 is 13 residues long. With 3 bases removed from V and 1 base from J, the gap between germline ends came to 7 bases. CDR3 loop: CASSLTESYEQYF. The CDR3 DNA is TGTGCCAGCAGCTTGACGGAATCCTACGAGCAGTACTTC. The full variable domain, in which reference TRBV7-9 and TRBJ2-7 provide the parts outside the CDR3, is DTGVSQNPRHKITKRGQNVTFRCDPISEHNRLYWYRQTLGQGPEFLTYFQNEAQLEKSRLLSDRFSAERPKGSFSTLEIQRTEQGDSAMYLCASSLTESYEQYFGPGTRLTVT.

The CDR3 region is CASRMGQARNQPQHF. CDR3 DNA sequence: TGTGCCAGCAGGATGGGACAGGCGAGGAATCAGCCCCAGCATTTT. The V call is TRBV27, the J call TRBJ1-5; 8 nucleotides match TRBD1. Trimming at V came to 6 bases and at J to 4 bases, leaving 8 bases not matched to a gene. There are 15 residues in the CDR3. Germline loops: CDR1 MNHEY, CDR2 SMNVEV (reference sequence).

About this clone: This sample includes further DNA sequences coding for the same CDR3. The V call is TRBV29-1, the J call TRBJ2-7; D is undetermined. Germline CDR1 reads SQVTM; CDR2 reads ANQGSEA. This CDR3 has 10 residues. V lost 6 bases to trimming and J lost 7 bases, with 10 bases between them. The CDR3 DNA reads as TGCAGCGTGCGAAAAGGGGAGCAGTACTTC. The encoded protein is CSVRKGEQYF.

This clone was seen once. This sequence joins TRBV5-1 and TRBJ2-2, with a weak D call TRBD2 (5 bases). Germline V lookup: CDR1 SGHRS, CDR2 YFSETQ. Deletions cut 0 bases from V and 1 base from J, with 13 bases between. The CDR3 loop spans 17 amino acids. The CDR3: CASSLAAVARNTGELFF. CDR3 bases: TGCGCCAGCAGCTTGGCCGCGGTAGCGAGGAACACCGGGGAGCTGTTTTTT.

This clone was observed once. This chain joins TRBV28 and TRBJ2-7; tentatively, D is TRBD1 (6 bases). Trimming removed 8 bases at V and 3 bases at J, with 14 bases between. This CDR3 is built from 13 residues. Germline assignment: CDR1 MDHEN and CDR2 SYDVKM. The DNA for the CDR3 is TGTGCCAGCGCTCGGGACACTGACTACGAGCAGTACTTC. Translation: CASARDTDYEQYF.

The chain combines TRBV9 with TRBJ2-7; 9 bases align to TRBD1. V shed 3 bases, J shed 2 bases, and the junction held 9 bases outside the gene matches. Germline CDR1 SGDLS, CDR2 YYNGEE. This CDR3 region has 16 residues. CDR3 residues: CASSAAGTGYPYEQYF. The CDR3, as DNA: TGTGCCAGCAGCGCCGCCGGGACAGGGTATCCCTACGAGCAGTACTTC.

The J gene is TRBJ2-7, the V gene TRBV15; the match to TRBD1 covers 8 bases. The CDR3 loop spans 15 amino acids. Per germline, CDR1 LNHNV and CDR2 YYDKDF (reference sequence). V was clipped by 3 bases and J by 5 bases; unmatched bases: 9. CDR3 bases: TGTGCCACCAGCAGGAGGCCAGGGGGCATCGACGAGCAGTACTTC. Protein product: CATSRRPGGIDEQYF.